Below are 10 T cell receptor beta chains sequenced from a single sample in a study of CD8+ T cells in alopecia areata. Treatment noted: oral pan-JAK inhibitor, 5-10 mg twice daily. As the sequencing template, cDNA was produced by extracting RNA and reverse transcribing it. Profiling relied on immunoSEQ multiplex PCR, and the TCRdb table lists in-frame clones only, not all of them. This sample has around 140,000 clones, with 86% found just once. The specimen comprised CD8+ T cells sorted from blood, sampled at week 4, from a patient treated with tofacitinib. The receptors stem from a human donor with alopecia areata.

Only a few counts were recorded for this clone. The chain carries TRBV5-4 and TRBJ1-1; D unresolved. Trimming pared 4 bases from V and 5 bases from J, leaving 12 bases between. This CDR3 comprises 13 residues. Germline CDR1 is SGHNT and CDR2 is YYREEE (reference sequence). CDR3 protein: CASSGWMGTEAFF. The CDR3 DNA is TGTGCCAGCAGCGGGTGGATGGGGACTGAAGCTTTCTTT.

This rearrangement joins TRBV27 to TRBJ2-5, with a weak D call TRBD1 (6 bases). The CDR3 has 15 residues. From germline, CDR1 is MNHEY and CDR2 SMNVEV (reference sequence). The germline V and J ends were trimmed by 3 bases and 2 bases, with 13 bases remaining between them. CDR3 loop: CASSFRRRGQETQYF. The CDR3 DNA sequence: TGTGCCAGCAGTTTTCGCAGAAGGGGGCAAGAGACCCAGTACTTC.

V and J are TRBV11-2 and TRBJ1-1; D perhaps matches TRBD1 (5 bases). Germline V CDR1 and CDR2: SGHAT, FQNNGV. The CDR3 runs 15 residues. Trimming removed 2 bases from V and 3 bases from J, with 13 bases in between. The CDR3 nucleotides read TGTGCCAGCAGCTTAACACCGACAGCGGACACTGAAGCTTTCTTT. This translates into CASSLTPTADTEAFF.

This chain joins TRBV7-8 and TRBJ1-2, with TRBD1 matching over 7 bases. Germline values: CDR1 SGHVS, CDR2 FQNEAQ. V was clipped by 1 base and J by 8 bases; unmatched bases: 7. This CDR3 is 14 amino acids long. In DNA, the CDR3 is TGTGCCAGCAGCTTAGGGACAGGCTCGGGCGGCTACACCTTC. This codes for CASSLGTGSGGYTF.

The chain combines TRBV6-4 with TRBJ2-3, with TRBD2 matching over 8 bases. Trimming took 3 bases from V and 2 from J; bases not matched to a gene: 1. This CDR3 has 14 amino acids. Per the germline V gene, CDR1 is MRHNA and CDR2 is SNTAGT. DNA of the CDR3: TGTGCCAGCAGTGAGGGACTAGACACAGATACGCAGTATTTT. This codes for CASSEGLDTDTQYF.

CDR3 DNA sequence: TGTGCCAGCAGCGAGGGGACTGTCCGCACAGATACGCAGTATTTT. As protein: CASSEGTVRTDTQYF. This chain joins TRBV27 and TRBJ2-3; the D gene is possibly TRBD2 (6 bases). V gave up 6 bases and J gave up 1 base, with 14 bases separating them. CDR1 MNHEY and CDR2 SMNVEV come from the germline V gene (reference sequence). The CDR3 totals 15 residues.

The CDR3 loop reads CSVEAEGSISGNTIYF. CDR3 nucleotides: TGCAGCGTTGAAGCTGAGGGTTCAATCTCTGGAAACACCATATATTTT. This chain links TRBV29-1 with TRBJ1-3; D call uncertain. The CDR3 has 16 amino acids. The V gene's germline CDR1 is SQVTM and CDR2 ANQGSEA. With 1 base removed from V and 0 bases from J, the gap between germline ends came to 13 bases.

With regard to this clone: The germline gene is not matched at one end of the junction; a read error may be the cause. V usage is TRBV7-7 and J usage is TRBJ2-7; 9 bases align to TRBD1. The CDR3 spans 15 residues. CDR1 SSHAT and CDR2 FNYEAQ come from the germline V gene (reference sequence). The CDR3 region has the DNA TGTGCTAGCAGCCCGGGGACAGGGAATTTCCACGAGCAGTACTTC. This sequence encodes CASSPGTGNFHEQYF.

This chain uses TRBV25-1 with TRBJ2-1; TRBD2 matches 8 bases. Per germline, CDR1 MGHDK and CDR2 SYGVNS. The CDR3 is 15 amino acids. With V trimmed by 4 bases and J by 0 bases, 2 bases remained unmatched. The CDR3 DNA follows: TGTGCCAGCAGTGGAGGGACTAGCTCCTACAATGAGCAGTTCTTC. It yields the protein CASSGGTSSYNEQFF.

The rearrangement joins TRBV28 to TRBJ2-7, with TRBD2 identical over 12 bases. V lost 2 bases to trimming and J lost 0 bases; unmatched junction nucleotides: 8. CDR1 is MDHEN and CDR2 is SYDVKM in the germline V gene. The CDR3 consists of 18 residues. CDR3 sequence reads: CASSLRALAGGFSYEQYF. The CDR3 bases are TGTGCCAGCAGTTTACGGGCCCTAGCGGGGGGGTTCTCCTACGAGCAGTACTTC.